These 26 T cell receptor beta chains were all obtained from the same sample, sequenced in a study of T-cell reconstitution after alpha-beta-depleted transplantation in children. Preparing the TCRbeta library involved the use of unique molecular identifiers. TCRdb passed the PCR reads through MiXCR, listing each CDR3 protein once. The repertoire includes about 200,000 distinct CDR3 sequences, roughly 6.5% of them detected once, and around 4.1% sits in the top ten. This sample comprised PBMCs, obtained before TCRalphabeta/CD19-depleted stem cell transplant. These receptors were collected from a girl under three years old with combined immunodeficiency, due to receive a stem cell transplant.

This chain connects TRBV7-2 to TRBJ2-5; 7 bases align to TRBD2. The CDR3 extends over 14 amino acids. Germline lookup yields CDR1 SGHTA and CDR2 FQGNSA. V trimming: 4 bases; J trimming: 5 bases; junction bases outside the gene matches: 7. CDR3 sequence reads: CASSYREDAETQYF. The CDR3 coding sequence is TGTGCCAGCAGCTACCGGGAGGATGCGGAGACCCAGTACTTC.

Ten or more counts support this clonotype. The V gene is TRBV7-6, the J gene TRBJ2-7; 7 positions agree with TRBD1. Germline loops: CDR1 SGHVS, CDR2 FNYEAQ. The V and J ends lost 0 bases and 3 bases, in that order; junction bases with no gene match: 5. The CDR3 spans 15 residues. The CDR3 sequence is CASSLAGTAVYEQYF. The DNA of the CDR3 is TGTGCCAGCAGCTTAGCCGGGACAGCGGTCTACGAGCAGTACTTC.

At least ten counts were recorded for this clonotype. This chain joins TRBV4-2 and TRBJ2-7; no reliable D call. Germline CDR1 LGHNA, CDR2 YNFKEQ. This CDR3 has 12 residues. Deletions cut 0 bases from V and 5 bases from J, with 5 bases between. In nucleotides, the CDR3 is TGTGCCAGCAGCCAAGACCCCGACGAGCAGTACTTC. It is translated as CASSQDPDEQYF.

This clonotype was observed at least ten times. The chain carries TRBV4-1 and TRBJ2-3; D is possibly TRBD1 (6 bases). The V end lost 4 bases, the J end lost 2 bases, and 25 bases lay between the germline ends. CDR3 length: 19 amino acids. In germline, CDR1 is MGHRA, CDR2 YSYEKL. CDR3 in DNA: TGCGCCAGCAGCCCACAACAGGGCCCCGGTAACCTGTACACAGATACGCAGTATTTT. Translated: CASSPQQGPGNLYTDTQYF.

The sample holds many counts of this clonotype. The V and J genes are TRBV27 and TRBJ2-1, with unresolved D. There are 15 residues in the CDR3. Germline lookup yields CDR1 MNHEY and CDR2 SMNVEV (reference sequence). V lost 2 bases and J lost 7, with 15 bases in between. The CDR3 DNA is TGTGCCAGCAGTTTAGTGGGGAATTTCGGGAATGAGCAGTTCTTC. Amino acid sequence: CASSLVGNFGNEQFF.

This clonotype appeared many times. The rearrangement uses TRBV4-1 and TRBJ2-7; 8 bases line up with TRBD1. V trimming: 0 bases; J trimming: 5 bases; junction bases outside the gene matches: 6. CDR3 length: 15 amino acids. The germline gives CDR1 MGHRA, CDR2 YSYEKL. The CDR3 loop is CASSQERQGIHEQYF. Written as DNA, the CDR3 is TGCGCCAGCAGCCAAGAGAGACAGGGGATCCACGAGCAGTACTTC.

In this sample, this clonotype turned up many times. V is TRBV10-2 and J is TRBJ2-7, with a tentative D call TRBD1 (5 bases). The CDR3 spans 13 residues. The V gene's germline CDR1 is WSHSY and CDR2 SAAADI. Trimming left V 4 bases short and J 5 bases short, with 12 bases between. This CDR3 reads CASSGQGRNEQYF. The DNA for the CDR3 is TGCGCCAGCAGTGGCCAGGGTAGGAACGAGCAGTACTTC.

Written as DNA, the CDR3 is TGCAGCGCGAAGGCGGGCTACGAGCAGTACTTC. Its translation: CSAKAGYEQYF. The chain carries TRBV29-1 and TRBJ2-7; perhaps TRBD2 as D (5 bases). CDR3 length: 11 residues. Trimming shortened V by 7 bases and J by 3 bases, and 10 bases separated the two germline ends. CDR1 is SQVTM and CDR2 is ANQGSEA in the germline V gene.

This clonotype was counted ten times or more. The rearrangement joins TRBV29-1 to TRBJ2-7; TRBD2 matches at 13 bases. This CDR3 region has 14 residues. Germline CDR1 is SQVTM and CDR2 is ANQGSEA. Germline trimming cut 4 bases from V and 4 bases from J; bases unmatched to any gene: 4. The CDR3 bases are TGCAGCGTTGGAGGACTAGCGGGAGATTACGAGCAGTACTTC. Protein product: CSVGGLAGDYEQYF.

This clonotype showed up many times. The chain couples TRBV20-1 to TRBJ2-1; 10 bases match TRBD2. CDR3 size: 15 residues. Germline loops: CDR1 DFQATT, CDR2 SNEGSKA (reference sequence). Trimming at V came to 4 bases and at J to 2 bases, leaving 5 bases not matched to a gene. The DNA of the CDR3 is TGCAGTGCTATTTTAGCGGGAGGAACCTACAATGAGCAGTTCTTC. It is translated as CSAILAGGTYNEQFF.

The sample holds many counts of this clonotype. The rearrangement links TRBV7-8 to TRBJ2-2; D is possibly TRBD1 (5 bases). V was trimmed by 3 bases and J by 1 base, leaving 9 bases between them. The CDR3 consists of 15 residues. The V gene's germline CDR1 is SGHVS and CDR2 FQNEAQ. CDR3 sequence (DNA): TGTGCCAGCAGCTTGTTGACAGAGAACACCGGGGAGCTGTTTTTT. Its translation: CASSLLTENTGELFF.

This clonotype was seen many times. The chain employs TRBV28 and TRBJ2-7; 10 bases match TRBD2. Unmatched junction bases numbered 6, after V lost 2 bases and J lost 2 bases. The CDR3 consists of 16 residues. In germline, CDR1 is MDHEN, CDR2 SYDVKM. The CDR3 reads CASSLDRLAGAYEQYF. In DNA form, the CDR3 reads TGTGCCAGCAGTTTAGATCGGCTAGCGGGAGCCTACGAGCAGTACTTC.

There are a few counts of this clonotype. The V gene is TRBV28, the J gene TRBJ2-1, with 9 bases matching TRBD2. CDR3 length: 15 amino acids. V trimming: 2 bases; J trimming: 8 bases; junction bases outside the gene matches: 7. CDR1 is MDHEN, CDR2 SYDVKM, per germline. The CDR3 sequence: CASSLRTSEWDEQFF. The DNA for the CDR3 is TGTGCCAGCAGTTTAAGGACTAGCGAGTGGGATGAGCAGTTCTTC.

Concerning this clonotype: It may be a read error: a sequence one base away is much more abundant. The CDR3 bases are TGTGCCAGCAGTTTACAACAGCCGCTGGGGAAGTACTTC. Translation: CASSLQQPLGKYF. V gene TRBV12-3 or TRBV12-4 combines with J gene TRBJ2-7; no clear D gene. The CDR3 loop spans 13 amino acids. Trimming stripped 2 bases from V and 11 bases from J, with 16 bases between.

This clonotype was detected many times. CDR3 loop: CSARQGGSYEQYF. The CDR3 DNA reads TGCAGTGCGAGACAGGGTGGATCCTACGAGCAGTACTTC. The chain uses TRBV20-1 and TRBJ2-7, with 7 nucleotides matching TRBD1. V was clipped by 6 bases and J by 1 base; unmatched bases: 6. CDR1 is DFQATT, CDR2 SNEGSKA, per germline (reference sequence). The CDR3 consists of 13 residues.

This clonotype was detected many times. CDR3: CASSWGLLDQPQHF. CDR3 DNA sequence: TGTGCCAGCAGTTGGGGTCTTCTGGATCAGCCCCAGCATTTT. The chain joins TRBV6-2 or TRBV6-3 to TRBJ1-5; D unresolved. Germline V CDR1 and CDR2: MNHEY, SVGEGT. Trimming left V 4 bases short and J 5 bases short, with 12 bases between. CDR3 length: 14 amino acids.

In this sample, this clonotype turned up many times. CDR3 bases: TGTGCCAGCAGCTTAATCCCGGATGGAAACACCATATATTTT. Its translation: CASSLIPDGNTIYF. This chain connects TRBV7-2 to TRBJ1-3, with D unresolved. CDR1 and CDR2 (germline): SGHTA, FQGNSA. The V and J ends lost 2 bases and 3 bases respectively, with 8 bases between them. The CDR3 has 14 residues.

This clonotype was counted ten times or more. The chain joins TRBV5-1 to TRBJ2-7, with TRBD1 matching 7 bases. CDR3 length: 15 residues. Per the germline V gene, CDR1 is SGHRS and CDR2 is YFSETQ. The V and J ends lost 6 bases and 6 bases, in that order; junction bases with no gene match: 15. The CDR3 DNA reads as TGCGCCAGCACCTCCGAGGGGGCAAGGATGGGCGAGCAGTACTTC. This encodes CASTSEGARMGEQYF.

Many counts were recorded for this clonotype. The rearrangement uses TRBV12-3 or TRBV12-4 and TRBJ2-1; TRBD2 aligns across 14 bases. V shed 5 bases, J shed 6 bases, and the junction held 9 bases outside the gene matches. CDR3 length: 17 amino acids. Written as DNA, the CDR3 is TGTGCCAGCAGTCCCAGACTAGCGGGGGGGCCGGGCAATGAGCAGTTCTTC. Translated: CASSPRLAGGPGNEQFF.

The genes are TRBV7-9 and TRBJ1-2; 10 bases match TRBD1. Trimming cost V 5 bases and J 5 bases; bases outside gene matches: 5. The CDR3 runs to 14 residues. The germline CDR1 and CDR2 sequences are SEHNR and FQNEAQ (reference sequence). The CDR3 here is CASSLRGQGYGYTF. The CDR3, as DNA: TGTGCCAGCAGCCTCCGGGGACAGGGGTATGGCTACACCTTC.

This clonotype was seen at least ten times. In nucleotides, the CDR3 is TGCAGCGTTGACAGGGGCGGATACGAGCAGTACTTC. Translating it yields CSVDRGGYEQYF. The gene calls are TRBV29-1 and TRBJ2-7; D possibly corresponds to TRBD1 (6 bases). Per germline, CDR1 SQVTM and CDR2 ANQGSEA. The CDR3 extends over 12 amino acids. V was shortened by 3 bases and J by 4 bases, with 10 bases between the two germline ends.

This clonotype was observed at least ten times. The gene calls are TRBV7-2 and TRBJ2-5, with TRBD1 matching 10 bases. The germline V gene encodes CDR1 SGHTA and CDR2 FQGNSA. V trimming: 5 bases; J trimming: 4 bases; junction bases outside the gene matches: 7. The CDR3 has 15 residues. The DNA of the CDR3 is TGTGCCAGCAGCGGGACAGGGGAGACGTTAGAGACCCAGTACTTC. Its translation: CASSGTGETLETQYF.

This clonotype has a count of ten or more. The chain links TRBV7-8 to TRBJ2-7, with 11 bases aligning to TRBD1. Germline CDR1 is SGHVS and CDR2 is FQNEAQ. V trimming: 6 bases; J trimming: 3 bases; junction bases outside the gene matches: 7. This CDR3 is 15 amino acids long. The DNA for the CDR3 is TGTGCCAGCAGACGGGACAGGGGGGCTATCTACGAGCAGTACTTC. Its translation: CASRRDRGAIYEQYF. Looking up the rest from reference TRBV7-8 and TRBJ2-7 gives the full variable domain: GAGVSQSPRYKVAKRGQDVALRCDPISGHVSLFWYQQALGQGPEFLTYFQNEAQLDKSGLPSDRFFAERPEGSVSTLKIQRTQQEDSAVYLCASRRDRGAIYEQYFGPGTRLTVT.

This clonotype was seen ten or more times. This sequence joins TRBV29-1 and TRBJ2-7; perhaps TRBD1 as D (6 bases). V shed 6 bases and J shed 0 bases, with 15 bases lying between them. The CDR3 spans 14 residues. Per the germline V gene, CDR1 is SQVTM and CDR2 is ANQGSEA. CDR3 region: CSVGGQGSSYEQYF. The DNA for the CDR3 is TGCAGCGTCGGTGGCCAGGGGAGCTCCTACGAGCAGTACTTC.

There are many counts of this clonotype. The rearrangement uses TRBV20-1 and TRBJ2-5; 7 bases align to TRBD2. The CDR3 loop spans 15 amino acids. The germline gives CDR1 DFQATT, CDR2 SNEGSKA (reference sequence). Losses at the gene ends were 6 bases for V and 1 base for J; bases not matched to a gene: 11. The CDR3 sequence: CSALTRRGIQETQYF. The CDR3 DNA follows: TGCAGTGCCCTCACCCGGCGGGGGATCCAAGAGACCCAGTACTTC.

The J gene is TRBJ2-1, the V gene TRBV18; TRBD2 matches 9 bases. Germline CDR1 is KGHSH and CDR2 is LQKENI. V shed 2 bases and J 1 base; nucleotides not matched to a gene: 6. The CDR3 totals 17 residues. As DNA, the CDR3 is TGTGCCAGCTCACCAACGCGGGGGGGCCAATCCTACAATGAGCAGTTCTTC. It is translated as CASSPTRGGQSYNEQFF.